These 27 T cell receptor beta chains were sequenced from one sample in a study of blood T cell repertoires in COVID-19. The method was immunoSEQ multiplex PCR; TCRdb's version includes in-frame clones alone and lacks a portion of them. The table lists some 350,000 clones, more than 80% of them singletons. The sample consisted of PBMCs or T cells enriched from blood (not recorded which). The receptors originated from a man aged 18 to 30 who had recovered from COVID-19.

This clone was counted a few times. This sequence joins TRBV28 and TRBJ1-1; weak D call: TRBD1 (5 bases). This CDR3 comprises 14 residues. Germline-derived CDR1 and CDR2 are MDHEN and SYDVKM. With 7 bases removed from V and 3 bases from J, the gap between germline ends came to 15 bases. DNA of the CDR3: TGTGCCAGCAATTGGGTACGGGGGGACACTGAAGCTTTCTTT. This sequence encodes CASNWVRGDTEAFF.

The rearrangement joins TRBV7-9 to TRBJ1-1, with D possibly being TRBD1 (5 bases). The CDR3 totals 14 residues. V shed 6 bases and J shed 2 bases, with 13 bases lying between them. Germline assignment: CDR1 SEHNR and CDR2 FQNEAQ (reference sequence). CDR3 in amino acids: CASSAHQGNTEAFF. The CDR3 coding sequence is TGTGCCAGCAGTGCTCATCAGGGTAACACTGAAGCTTTCTTT.

The J gene is TRBJ1-6, the V gene TRBV19; 9 bases map to TRBD1. This CDR3 has 19 amino acids. CDR1 and CDR2 (germline): LNHDA, SQIVND (reference sequence). V was pared by 9 bases and J by 6 bases, with 21 bases of the junction left unmatched. The CDR3 nucleotides are TGTGCCAGCCGAAGGGATGGACAGGGGAGTTCAACGTTTAATTCACCCCTCCACTTT. Translation: CASRRDGQGSSTFNSPLHF.

In this sample, this clone turned up once. The rearrangement links TRBV6-5 to TRBJ1-5, with a possible D match to TRBD1 (6 bases). Germline values: CDR1 MNHEY, CDR2 SVGAGI. V shed 0 bases and J shed 3 bases, with 9 bases lying between them. This CDR3 is built from 15 residues. Here the CDR3 reads CASSYSDSPNQPQHF. The CDR3 nucleotides are TGTGCCAGCAGTTACTCGGACAGCCCCAATCAGCCCCAGCATTTT.

This clone was counted a few times. V and J are TRBV7-9 and TRBJ2-7; 8 bases map to TRBD1. The CDR3 is 15 amino acids. V dropped 1 base and J dropped 2; count of bases not matched to a gene: 4. The germline V gene has CDR1 SEHNR and CDR2 FQNEAQ (reference sequence). CDR3 DNA: TGTGCCAGCAGCTTAGACGGGACAGGTACCTACGAGCAGTACTTC. Translation gives CASSLDGTGTYEQYF.

The chain recombines TRBV19 with TRBJ2-1; tentatively, D is TRBD2 (5 bases). Germline-derived CDR1 and CDR2 are LNHDA and SQIVND (reference sequence). This CDR3 comprises 13 residues. V lost 5 bases to trimming and J lost 2 bases, with 7 bases between them. CDR3 coding DNA: TGTGCCAGTAGTTTGACTACCTACAATGAGCAGTTCTTC. Translating gives CASSLTTYNEQFF.

V usage is TRBV7-2 and J usage is TRBJ2-3; TRBD2 aligns across 11 bases. Trimming removed 5 bases from V and 6 bases from J; junction bases left unmatched: 13. The CDR3 spans 17 residues. Looked up from germline, CDR1 is SGHTA and CDR2 is FQGNSA. Here the CDR3 DNA reads TGTGCCAGCAGCGGGAGATTGCTAGCGGGGGGCTGGGATACGCAGTATTTT. It encodes CASSGRLLAGGWDTQYF.

The chain links TRBV7-9 to TRBJ1-1; D call uncertain. CDR1 is SEHNR, CDR2 FQNEAQ, per germline (reference sequence). The V and J ends lost 4 bases and 4 bases respectively, with 16 bases between them. The CDR3 length is 15 residues. The CDR3 sequence: CASSSGGGLGTEAFF. As DNA, the CDR3 is TGTGCCAGCAGCTCGGGCGGCGGGTTGGGCACTGAAGCTTTCTTT.

This clone was found once. The V gene is TRBV5-5, the J gene TRBJ1-2; 9 bases are shared with TRBD1. After removal of 0 bases from V and 5 bases from J, the junction contained 2 bases not matched to a gene. The CDR3 totals 14 residues. Germline CDR1 SGHKS, CDR2 YYEKEE (reference sequence). The CDR3 sequence is CASSLGDRGYGYTF. CDR3 DNA sequence: TGTGCCAGCAGCTTGGGCGACAGGGGGTATGGCTACACCTTC.

The rearrangement links TRBV7-3 to TRBJ1-2, with 7 bases lining up with TRBD1. V trimming: 5 bases; J trimming: 5 bases; junction bases outside the gene matches: 8. The germline V gene has CDR1 SGHTA and CDR2 FQGTGA. This CDR3 has 14 residues. The CDR3 protein is CASSLSGGNYGYTF. The CDR3 bases are TGTGCCAGCAGCCTCTCAGGGGGAAATTATGGCTACACCTTC.

The chain joins TRBV6-5 to TRBJ1-1; TRBD1 matches at 8 bases. V shed 6 bases and J 1 base; nucleotides not matched to a gene: 7. The germline V gene has CDR1 MNHEY and CDR2 SVGAGI. CDR3 length: 15 amino acids. This chain's CDR3 is CASRGPGGRNTEAFF. CDR3 DNA sequence: TGTGCCAGCAGGGGGCCAGGGGGCCGGAACACTGAAGCTTTCTTT.

V usage is TRBV5-1 and J usage is TRBJ1-4; no firm D call. Germline CDR1 is SGHRS and CDR2 is YFSETQ. The V end lost 0 bases, the J end lost 8 bases, and 11 bases lay between the germline ends. The CDR3 sequence is 14 residues long. CDR3 sequence reads: CASSLAGAGEKLFF. CDR3 in DNA: TGCGCCAGCAGCTTGGCGGGAGCCGGGGAAAAACTGTTTTTT.

This chain links TRBV12-5 with TRBJ2-5; TRBD1 agrees at 8 bases. The CDR3 has 13 residues. Per the germline V gene, CDR1 is LGHNT and CDR2 is FRNRAP. Losses at the gene ends were 7 bases for V and 6 bases for J; bases not matched to a gene: 7. The CDR3 bases are TGTGCTAGTGTTACCCAGGGGGCGCAGACCCAGTACTTC. Translated, it gives CASVTQGAQTQYF.

This clone was seen only once. The gene calls are TRBV30 and TRBJ1-5; D not resolved. The CDR3 sequence is 14 residues long. The germline V gene encodes CDR1 GTSNPN and CDR2 SVGIG (reference sequence). Trimming removed 1 base from V and 0 bases from J, with 7 bases in between. CDR3 amino acids: CAWSAGDSNQPQHF. CDR3 bases: TGTGCCTGGAGTGCCGGAGATAGCAATCAGCCCCAGCATTTT.

The genes are TRBV5-1 and TRBJ2-3; perhaps TRBD2 as D (6 bases). The V and J ends lost 6 bases and 2 bases respectively, with 13 bases between them. Germline V gene sequence: CDR1 SGHRS, CDR2 YFSETQ. There are 14 residues in the CDR3. In DNA form, the CDR3 reads TGCGCCAGCAAGGGGACTGGGGACACAGATACGCAGTATTTT. Translated: CASKGTGDTDTQYF.

The J gene is TRBJ2-7, the V gene TRBV6-2 or TRBV6-3, with D possibly matching TRBD2 (6 bases). Trimming took off 4 bases at V and 3 bases at J, with 10 bases between the two ends. This CDR3 spans 13 amino acids. CDR1 is MNHEY, CDR2 SVGEGT, per germline. CDR3 amino acids: CASSWAGFYEQYF. The CDR3 DNA reads as TGTGCCAGCAGTTGGGCGGGATTCTACGAGCAGTACTTC.

The table lists this clone with a few counts. This CDR3 reads CASSNRWGLAIHEQFF. CDR3 bases: TGTGCCAGCAGCAATCGATGGGGACTAGCTATACATGAGCAGTTCTTC. The gene calls are TRBV4-2 and TRBJ2-1; 9 bases agree with TRBD2. The CDR3 runs to 16 residues. V lost 5 bases and J lost 8; bases outside the gene matches: 13. The germline V gene has CDR1 LGHNA and CDR2 YNFKEQ.

The rearrangement uses TRBV13 and TRBJ2-5; TRBD2 agrees at 9 bases. Germline CDR1 reads PRHDT; CDR2 reads FYEKMQ (reference sequence). CDR3 size: 13 residues. V was pared by 8 bases and J by 2 bases, with 3 bases of the junction left unmatched. Here the CDR3 DNA reads TGTGCCAGCGGGGCGGGAGGGCAAGAGACCCAGTACTTC. This translates into CASGAGGQETQYF.

V and J are TRBV29-1 and TRBJ1-2, with 8 bases that match TRBD1. The V gene end was trimmed by 7 bases and the J gene end by 5 bases; junction bases not matched to a gene: 12. Germline CDR1 reads SQVTM; CDR2 reads ANQGSEA. CDR3 length: 14 amino acids. This CDR3 is CSAGQGSGGYGYTF. CDR3 DNA: TGCAGCGCTGGACAGGGAAGCGGCGGGTATGGCTACACCTTC.

The chain links TRBV27 to TRBJ2-5, with TRBD1 as a possible D gene (5 bases). V lost 1 base and J 5 bases, leaving 17 bases between the germline ends. CDR3 length: 16 amino acids. Germline CDR1 and CDR2: MNHEY and SMNVEV (reference sequence). The CDR3 nucleotides are TGTGCCAGCAGTTTATTTCGGGCGCAGGGTCGGGAGACCCAGTACTTC. It yields the protein CASSLFRAQGRETQYF.

Worth noting for this clone: The identical CDR3 is also encoded by other nucleotide sequences in the sample. V gene TRBV18 combines with J gene TRBJ2-2; 7 bases align to TRBD1. V lost 1 base, J lost 1 base, and 0 bases stayed unmatched. Germline assignment: CDR1 KGHSH and CDR2 LQKENI. The CDR3 runs 15 residues. This CDR3 reads CASSPRTGNTGELFF. CDR3 DNA: TGTGCCAGCTCACCACGGACAGGGAACACCGGGGAGCTGTTTTTT.

The rearrangement uses TRBV19 and TRBJ1-1; TRBD1 agrees at 8 bases. J gave up 11 bases and V 3 bases, and 11 bases lay outside the gene matches. The germline CDR1 and CDR2 sequences are LNHDA and SQIVND (reference sequence). The CDR3 covers 14 residues. The CDR3 protein is CASSMGQGAGPAFF. In nucleotides, the CDR3 is TGTGCCAGTAGTATGGGCCAGGGGGCAGGACCTGCTTTCTTT.

The chain joins TRBV27 to TRBJ2-1; 8 nucleotides match TRBD2. J gave up 4 bases and V 7 bases, and 6 bases lay outside the gene matches. The CDR3 sequence is 14 residues long. Per the germline V gene, CDR1 is MNHEY and CDR2 is SMNVEV (reference sequence). CDR3 in amino acids: CASTGTRLYNEQFF. The CDR3 nucleotides read TGTGCCAGCACAGGGACTAGGTTGTACAATGAGCAGTTCTTC.

The rearrangement uses TRBV28 and TRBJ2-1; D is possibly TRBD1 (6 bases). The V gene's germline CDR1 is MDHEN and CDR2 SYDVKM. V lost 5 bases and J lost 4, with 21 bases in between. The CDR3 is made up of 17 amino acids. This CDR3 reads CASSTTGYRSYYNEQFF. The CDR3 DNA is TGTGCCAGCAGTACTACAGGGTATAGGAGTTATTACAATGAGCAGTTCTTC.

The DNA of the CDR3 is TGTGCCAGCAGCTTAGCGACAGAGAACTATGGCTACACCTTC. Its protein is CASSLATENYGYTF. The chain links TRBV11-2 to TRBJ1-2; tentatively, D is TRBD1 (5 bases). Trimming stripped 1 base from V and 2 bases from J, with 8 bases between. The germline gives CDR1 SGHAT, CDR2 FQNNGV. The CDR3 consists of 14 residues. Full variable domain (rest looked up from reference TRBV11-2 and TRBJ1-2): EAGVAQSPRYKIIEKRQSVAFWCNPISGHATLYWYQQILGQGPKLLIQFQNNGVVDDSQLPKDRFSAERLKGVDSTLKIQPAKLEDSAVYLCASSLATENYGYTFGSGTRLTVV.

The rearrangement links TRBV3-1 (or the pseudogene TRBV3-2) to TRBJ2-1; a possible D gene is TRBD1 (5 bases). Germline lookup yields CDR1 LGHDT and CDR2 YNNKEL (reference sequence). This CDR3 contains 17 residues. V was cut by 0 bases and J by 7 bases, with 19 bases left in between. CDR3 nucleotide sequence: TGTGCCAGCAGCCAAGAAAGGGGTAGGGGAATCGATAATGAGCAGTTCTTC. It codes for CASSQERGRGIDNEQFF.

The chain recombines TRBV13 with TRBJ2-7, with D perhaps matching TRBD2 (7 bases). The germline V gene has CDR1 PRHDT and CDR2 FYEKMQ (reference sequence). V lost 1 base and J 5 bases, leaving 21 bases between the germline ends. The CDR3 is 17 residues long. The CDR3 here is CASSLDGGTILGHEQYF. CDR3 bases: TGTGCCAGCAGCTTAGACGGGGGGACAATCCTAGGCCACGAGCAGTACTTC.